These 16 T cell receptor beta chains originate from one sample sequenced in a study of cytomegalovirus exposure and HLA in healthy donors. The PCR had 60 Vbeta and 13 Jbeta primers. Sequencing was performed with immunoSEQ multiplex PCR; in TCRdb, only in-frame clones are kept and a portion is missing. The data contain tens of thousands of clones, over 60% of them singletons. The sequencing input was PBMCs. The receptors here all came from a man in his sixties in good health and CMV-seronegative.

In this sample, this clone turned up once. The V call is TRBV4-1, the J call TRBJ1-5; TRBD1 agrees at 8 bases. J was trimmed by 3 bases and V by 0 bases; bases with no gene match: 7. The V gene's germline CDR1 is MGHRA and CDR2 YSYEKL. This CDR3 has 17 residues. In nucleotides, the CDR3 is TGCGCCAGCAGCCAAGATCCGGGACAGGTGATCAATCAGCCCCAGCATTTT. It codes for CASSQDPGQVINQPQHF.

This CDR3 reads CASSSDRGVSQPQHF. The CDR3 bases are TGTGCCAGCAGCTCAGACAGGGGGGTAAGTCAGCCCCAGCATTTT. The chain uses TRBV7-9 and TRBJ1-5; 9 nucleotides line up with TRBD1. J was trimmed by 6 bases and V by 4 bases; bases with no gene match: 7. Germline values: CDR1 SEHNR, CDR2 FQNEAQ (reference sequence). This CDR3 has 15 residues. Variable domain in full (rest from reference TRBV7-9 and TRBJ1-5): DTGVSQNPRHKITKRGQNVTFRCDPISEHNRLYWYRQTLGQGPEFLTYFQNEAQLEKSRLLSDRFSAERPKGSFSTLEIQRTEQGDSAMYLCASSSDRGVSQPQHFGDGTRLSIL.

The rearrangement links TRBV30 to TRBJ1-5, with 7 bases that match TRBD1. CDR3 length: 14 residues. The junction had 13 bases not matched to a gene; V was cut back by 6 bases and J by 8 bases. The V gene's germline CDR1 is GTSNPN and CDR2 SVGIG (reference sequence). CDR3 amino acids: CACSRRGQEKPQHF. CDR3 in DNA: TGTGCCTGCTCGAGGAGGGGGCAGGAAAAGCCCCAGCATTTT.

This CDR3 reads CASSLARGRGEKLFF. The DNA for the CDR3 is TGTGCCAGCAGCTTAGCGCGGGGACGAGGCGAAAAACTGTTTTTT. The chain couples TRBV7-9 to TRBJ1-4; D is possibly TRBD1 (5 bases). V was trimmed by 0 bases and J by 8 bases, leaving 13 bases between them. Germline CDR1 SEHNR, CDR2 FQNEAQ (reference sequence). The CDR3 consists of 15 residues.

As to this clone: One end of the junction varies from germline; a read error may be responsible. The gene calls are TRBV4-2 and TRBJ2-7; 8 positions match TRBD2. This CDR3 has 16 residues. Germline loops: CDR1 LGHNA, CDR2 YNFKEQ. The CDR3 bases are TGTGCCAGCAGACAAGGCACCGGGACTAGGGGGGGGGAGCAGTACTTC. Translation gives CASRQGTGTRGGEQYF.

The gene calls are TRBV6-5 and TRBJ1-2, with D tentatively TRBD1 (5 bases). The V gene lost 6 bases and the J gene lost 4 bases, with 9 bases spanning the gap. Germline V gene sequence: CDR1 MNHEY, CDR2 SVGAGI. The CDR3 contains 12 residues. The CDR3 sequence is CASSTTGYGYTF. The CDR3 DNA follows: TGTGCCAGCAGCACCACAGGCTATGGCTACACCTTC.

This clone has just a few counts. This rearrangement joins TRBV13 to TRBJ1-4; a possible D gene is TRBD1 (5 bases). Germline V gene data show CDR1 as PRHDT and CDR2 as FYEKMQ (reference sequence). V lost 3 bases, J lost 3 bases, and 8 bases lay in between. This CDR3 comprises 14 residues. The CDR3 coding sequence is TGTGCCAGCAGCTTCGACAGCTCTAATGAAAAACTGTTTTTT. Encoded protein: CASSFDSSNEKLFF.

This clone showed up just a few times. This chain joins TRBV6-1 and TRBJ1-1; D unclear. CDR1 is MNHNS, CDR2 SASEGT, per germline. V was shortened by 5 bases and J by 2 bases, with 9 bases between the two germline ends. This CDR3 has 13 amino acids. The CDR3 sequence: CASSTRENTEAFF. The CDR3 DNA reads TGTGCCAGCAGTACCCGGGAAAACACTGAAGCTTTCTTT.

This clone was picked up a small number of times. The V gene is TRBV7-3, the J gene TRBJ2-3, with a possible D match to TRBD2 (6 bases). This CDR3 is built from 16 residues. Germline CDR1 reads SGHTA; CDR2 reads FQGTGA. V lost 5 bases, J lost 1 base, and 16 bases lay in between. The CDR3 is CASSLEAGSGTDTQYF. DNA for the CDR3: TGTGCCAGCAGCCTCGAAGCGGGTTCGGGCACAGATACGCAGTATTTT.

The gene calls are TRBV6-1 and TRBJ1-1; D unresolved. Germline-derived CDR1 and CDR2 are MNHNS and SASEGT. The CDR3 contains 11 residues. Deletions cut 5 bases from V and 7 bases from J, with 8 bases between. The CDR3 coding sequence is TGTGCCAGCAGTTATCTAGGTGAAGCTTTCTTT. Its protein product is CASSYLGEAFF.

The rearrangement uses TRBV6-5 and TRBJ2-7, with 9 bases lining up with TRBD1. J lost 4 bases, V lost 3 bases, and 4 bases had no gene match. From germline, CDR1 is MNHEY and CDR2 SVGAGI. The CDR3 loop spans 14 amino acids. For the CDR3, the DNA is TGTGCCAGCAGTTATGGGGACAGGGCTTACGAGCAGTACTTC. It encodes CASSYGDRAYEQYF.

The CDR3 reads CASSQVDIYPGQKISYEQYF. The CDR3 region has the DNA TGCGCCAGCAGCCAAGTCGATATATATCCGGGACAAAAGATCTCCTACGAGCAGTACTTC. The genes are TRBV4-1 and TRBJ2-5; TRBD1 might be the D (6 bases). The last part of the DNA fits TRBJ2-7 better; the J call may be wrong. The CDR3 sequence is 20 residues long. Per germline, CDR1 MGHRA and CDR2 YSYEKL.

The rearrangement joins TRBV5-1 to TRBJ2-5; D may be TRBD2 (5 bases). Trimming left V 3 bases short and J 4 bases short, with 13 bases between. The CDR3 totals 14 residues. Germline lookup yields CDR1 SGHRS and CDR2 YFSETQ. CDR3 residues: CASSSPLGGETQYF. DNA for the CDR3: TGCGCCAGCAGCTCCCCCCTAGGAGGAGAGACCCAGTACTTC.

CDR3 nucleotide sequence: TGTGCCAGCAGGAAGGCAGGGGGCTACGAGCAGTACTTC. Its protein product is CASRKAGGYEQYF. V gene TRBV6-5 combines with J gene TRBJ2-7; 7 bases match TRBD1. The CDR3 covers 13 residues. CDR1 MNHEY and CDR2 SVGAGI come from the germline V gene. V was clipped by 6 bases and J by 3 bases; unmatched bases: 5.

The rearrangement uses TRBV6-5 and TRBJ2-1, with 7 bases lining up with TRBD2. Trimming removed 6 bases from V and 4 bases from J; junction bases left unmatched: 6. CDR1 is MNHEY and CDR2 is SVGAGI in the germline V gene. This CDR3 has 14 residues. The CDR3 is CASSSQAGYNEQFF. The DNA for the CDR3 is TGTGCCAGCAGCTCCCAAGCGGGATACAATGAGCAGTTCTTC.

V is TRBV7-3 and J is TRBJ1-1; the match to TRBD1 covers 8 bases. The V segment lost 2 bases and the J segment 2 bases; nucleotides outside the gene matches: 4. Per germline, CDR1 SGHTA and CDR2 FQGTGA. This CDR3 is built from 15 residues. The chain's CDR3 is CASSLHGQGNTEAFF. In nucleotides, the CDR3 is TGTGCCAGCAGCTTACATGGACAGGGAAACACTGAAGCTTTCTTT.